This T cell receptor (beta chain) was sequenced for a study of CD8 T cells in Susac syndrome. With random hexamers, reverse transcription was performed on about 0.5 to 1 ug of RNA. TCRdb used MiXCR to reprocess the immunoSEQ multiplex PCR reads, holding one entry per CDR3 protein. The repertoire holds around 230,000 distinct CDR3 sequences, less than 96% seen once, with roughly 0.1% in the top ten. Germline V gene data show CDR1 as KGHSH and CDR2 as LQKENI. Trimming took off 3 bases at V and 3 bases at J, with 10 bases between the two ends. The CDR3 sequence is 14 residues long. The sequenced material came from CD4+ T cells from PBMCs. V is TRBV18 and J is TRBJ2-3; no definite D call. The sequence was obtained from a human donor with Susac syndrome. CDR3 sequence (DNA): TGTGCCAGCTCACCGGGCCCCGCGACAGATACGCAGTATTTT. It translates to CASSPGPATDTQYF.